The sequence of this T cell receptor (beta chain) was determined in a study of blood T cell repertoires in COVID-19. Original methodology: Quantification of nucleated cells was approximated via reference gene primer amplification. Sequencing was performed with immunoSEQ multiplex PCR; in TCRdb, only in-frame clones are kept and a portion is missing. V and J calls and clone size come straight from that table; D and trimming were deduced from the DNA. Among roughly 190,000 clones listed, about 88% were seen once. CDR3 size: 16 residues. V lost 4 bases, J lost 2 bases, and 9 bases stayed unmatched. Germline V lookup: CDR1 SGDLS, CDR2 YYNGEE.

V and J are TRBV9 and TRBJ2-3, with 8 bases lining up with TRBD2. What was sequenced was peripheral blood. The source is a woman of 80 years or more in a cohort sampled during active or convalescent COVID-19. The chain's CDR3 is CASSFIAGSNTDTQYF. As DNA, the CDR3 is TGTGCCAGCAGCTTCATAGCGGGATCTAACACAGATACGCAGTATTTT.